The clone carrying this T cell receptor (beta chain) showed up just once. The data stem from a study of T cell responses to AZD1222 COVID-19 vaccine. The CDR3 sequence is 18 residues long. CDR1 SGHRS and CDR2 YFSETQ come from the germline V gene. Deletions cut 4 bases from V and 0 bases from J, with 22 bases between. Repertoires were generated with immunoSEQ multiplex PCR, while TCRdb's copy carries only in-frame clones and drops some. The table includes about 52,000 clones, around 90% detected once. The material was peripheral blood, obtained 28 days after the second AZD1222 dose. This chain uses TRBV5-1 with TRBJ1-1, with a possible D match to TRBD1 (6 bases). This receptor was identified in an adult who received the AZD1222 COVID-19 vaccine. CDR3 DNA: TGCGCCAGCAGCCGCAACGGGGGCCGGGGGTACATGAACACTGAAGCTTTCTTT. Its translation: CASSRNGGRGYMNTEAFF.